This T cell receptor beta chain was found in a study of blood T cell repertoires in COVID-19. Assay used: immunoSEQ multiplex PCR; TCRdb lists only in-frame clones, some missing. The table records roughly 100,000 clones, just under 85% of them present only once. The germline CDR1 and CDR2 sequences are SGDLS and YYNGEE. The V and J ends lost 0 bases and 1 base respectively, with 8 bases between them. The length of the CDR3 is 15 residues. What was sequenced was peripheral blood. The TCR originated in a man aged 40-49 years with active or convalescent COVID-19. This chain joins TRBV9 and TRBJ1-5; possibly TRBD1 for D (5 bases). The CDR3 nucleotides are TGTGCCAGCAGCGTAGACGGGGGAAGCAATCAGCCCCAGCATTTT. Encoded protein: CASSVDGGSNQPQHF. Supplemented by reference TRBV9 and TRBJ1-5, the full variable domain reads DSGVTQTPKHLITATGQRVTLRCSPRSGDLSVYWYQQSLDQGLQFLIQYYNGEERAKGNILERFSAQQFPDLHSELNLSSLELGDSALYFCASSVDGGSNQPQHFGDGTRLSIL.